Below, 5 T cell receptor beta chains from the same sample are listed, as sequenced in a study of blood T cell repertoires in COVID-19. The table came from immunoSEQ multiplex PCR; TCRdb's copy has only in-frame clones and leaves some out. This sample has around 140,000 clones, with around 86% found just once. The sequenced sample was PBMCs or T cells enriched from blood (not recorded which). Receptor source: a middle-aged man who had recovered from COVID-19.

The chain employs TRBV27 and TRBJ2-2; a possible D gene is TRBD2 (7 bases). Trimming removed 3 bases from V and 3 bases from J, with 14 bases in between. CDR1 is MNHEY and CDR2 is SMNVEV in the germline V gene (reference sequence). CDR3 size: 16 residues. The CDR3 here is CASSFYPGGHTGELFF. CDR3 in DNA: TGTGCCAGCAGTTTCTATCCGGGGGGCCACACCGGGGAGCTGTTTTTT.

The J gene is TRBJ2-1, the V gene TRBV7-7; TRBD2 might be the D (5 bases). This CDR3 spans 14 amino acids. From germline, CDR1 is SSHAT and CDR2 FNYEAQ (reference sequence). Trimming took 5 bases from V and 5 from J, leaving 13 bases between them. The CDR3 DNA follows: TGTGCCAGCAGCCTAACTAGATCCCACAATGAGCAGTTCTTC. It is translated as CASSLTRSHNEQFF.

The chain employs TRBV9 and TRBJ2-1, with 10 bases lining up with TRBD2. From germline, CDR1 is SGDLS and CDR2 YYNGEE. With V trimmed by 4 bases and J by 7 bases, 8 bases remained unmatched. CDR3 length: 15 residues. The CDR3 region has the DNA TGTGCCAGCAGCTCTAGGCTAGCGGGAGCTAATGAGCAGTTCTTC. This encodes CASSSRLAGANEQFF.

The V gene is TRBV5-1, the J gene TRBJ2-3; D possibly corresponds to TRBD1 (6 bases). The CDR3 sequence is 15 residues long. V was cut by 0 bases and J by 4 bases, with 12 bases left in between. In germline, CDR1 is SGHRS, CDR2 YFSETQ. CDR3 amino acids: CASSLALQGADTQYF. Here the CDR3 DNA reads TGCGCCAGCAGCTTGGCCTTACAGGGAGCAGATACGCAGTATTTT.

CDR3 sequence reads: CATSRAQEGLTEAFF. The CDR3 coding sequence is TGTGCCACCAGCAGAGCACAGGAGGGGCTCACTGAAGCTTTCTTT. This chain connects TRBV15 to TRBJ1-1, with D maybe TRBD1 (5 bases). V lost 1 base and J lost 4, with 13 bases in between. Germline assignment: CDR1 LNHNV and CDR2 YYDKDF (reference sequence). The CDR3 extends over 15 amino acids.